Below are 5 T cell receptor beta chains sequenced from a single sample in a study of blood T cell repertoires in COVID-19. The data were produced by immunoSEQ multiplex PCR, yet TCRdb's version contains in-frame clones alone and is incomplete. The repertoire holds fewer than 80,000 clones, with around 73% as singletons. Sequenced material: peripheral blood. Source of these receptors: a man aged 55 to 70 with COVID-19, enrolled during active disease.

The chain has TRBV24-1 and TRBJ2-7; the match to TRBD2 covers 9 bases. The CDR3 has 16 amino acids. Germline values: CDR1 KGHDR, CDR2 SFDVKD. J was trimmed by 8 bases and V by 3 bases; bases with no gene match: 13. The CDR3 reads CATSDQFDSGSIKQYF. CDR3 bases: TGTGCCACCAGTGATCAATTCGATAGCGGGAGTATTAAGCAGTACTTC.

The chain recombines TRBV20-1 with TRBJ2-1; 8 bases map to TRBD2. V dropped 2 bases and J dropped 13; count of bases not matched to a gene: 4. CDR1 DFQATT and CDR2 SNEGSKA come from the germline V gene (reference sequence). This CDR3 is built from 11 residues. The CDR3: CSARREGGQFF. DNA of the CDR3: TGCAGTGCTAGACGGGAGGGGGGACAGTTCTTC.

The rearrangement joins TRBV19 to TRBJ2-2; D may be TRBD1 (6 bases). V shed 5 bases and J shed 2 bases, with 9 bases lying between them. The CDR3 sequence is 14 residues long. Germline CDR1 is LNHDA and CDR2 is SQIVND (reference sequence). The CDR3 region has the DNA TGTGCCAGTAGTGTACAGGGTAACACCGGGGAGCTGTTTTTT. This sequence encodes CASSVQGNTGELFF.

This clone was counted only a few times. The J gene is TRBJ2-7, the V gene TRBV28; TRBD2 might be the D (6 bases). Germline loops: CDR1 MDHEN, CDR2 SYDVKM. The CDR3 is 12 amino acids. The V gene lost 3 bases and the J gene lost 3 bases, with 6 bases spanning the gap. The CDR3 is CASSLRGYEQYF. For the CDR3, the DNA is TGTGCCAGCAGTTTGCGGGGCTACGAGCAGTACTTC.

The CDR3 DNA is TGTGCCAGCAGCAAGGGACTAGCGGGAGGACAGTACCAAGAGACCCAGTACTTC. It encodes CASSKGLAGGQYQETQYF. This chain connects TRBV5-6 to TRBJ2-5; 15 positions match TRBD2. CDR1 is SGHDT and CDR2 is YYEEEE in the germline V gene. The CDR3 runs to 18 residues. V was pared by 4 bases and J by 0 bases, with 7 bases of the junction left unmatched.